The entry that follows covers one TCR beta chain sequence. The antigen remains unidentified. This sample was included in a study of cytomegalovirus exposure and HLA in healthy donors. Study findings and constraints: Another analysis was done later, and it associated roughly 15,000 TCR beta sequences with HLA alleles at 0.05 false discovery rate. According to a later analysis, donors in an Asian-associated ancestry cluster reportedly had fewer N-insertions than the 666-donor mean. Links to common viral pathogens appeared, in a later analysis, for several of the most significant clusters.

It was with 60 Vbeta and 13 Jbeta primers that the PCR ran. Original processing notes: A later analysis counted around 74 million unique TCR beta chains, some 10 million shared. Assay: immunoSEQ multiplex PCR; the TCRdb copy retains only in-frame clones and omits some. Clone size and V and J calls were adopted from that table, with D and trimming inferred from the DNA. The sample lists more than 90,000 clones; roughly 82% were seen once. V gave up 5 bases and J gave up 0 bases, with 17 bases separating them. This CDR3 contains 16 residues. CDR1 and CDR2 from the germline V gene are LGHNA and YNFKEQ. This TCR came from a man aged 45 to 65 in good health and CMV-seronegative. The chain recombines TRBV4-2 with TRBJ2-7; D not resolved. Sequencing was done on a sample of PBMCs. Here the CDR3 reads CASSFRLTDPSYEQYF. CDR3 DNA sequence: TGTGCCAGCAGCTTCAGGCTGACCGATCCCTCCTACGAGCAGTACTTC.